A selection of T cell receptor beta chains follows, all from one sample in a study of long-term antiretroviral therapy in people with HIV. Sequenced by immunoSEQ multiplex PCR; TCRdb stores in-frame clones only, minus some. The sample includes tens of thousands of clones, approximately 93% of them seen just once. The specimen was unsorted PBMCs, collected roughly 6.3 years after starting antiretroviral therapy. The source is a middle-aged woman with HIV. CDR3s include the opening cysteine and the closing phenylalanine or tryptophan. Fields, in order: J gene, D gene, clone size, V gene, CDR3 protein, CDR3 DNA. A D gene is named only where the DNA matches it firmly. The listing skips clone size in some rows; elsewhere it reads once, few, many or a size class.

TRBJ1-1	TRBD1	-	TRBV10-3	CAIRGTGATEAFF	TGTGCCATCAGAGGGACAGGGGCGACTGAAGCTTTCTTT
TRBJ2-7	-	-	TRBV18	CASSSSQGGYEQYF	TGTGCCAGCTCATCCTCCCAGGGGGGCTACGAGCAGTACTTC
TRBJ2-5	-	-	TRBV11-2	CASSGEEETQYF	TGTGCCAGCAGCGGGGAAGAAGAGACCCAGTACTTC
TRBJ2-7	TRBD1	-	TRBV10-3	CAITGDSSYEQYF	TGTGCCATCACCGGGGACAGCTCCTACGAGCAGTACTTC
TRBJ2-4	-	-	TRBV5-4	CASSRTDIAKNIQYF	TGTGCCAGCAGCCGGACAGATATAGCCAAAAACATTCAGTACTTC
TRBJ1-1	TRBD1	-	TRBV30	CAWSVQGGQGNTEAFF	TGTGCCTGGAGTGTACAGGGGGGACAGGGGAACACTGAAGCTTTCTTT
TRBJ1-3	-	-	TRBV4-1	CASSQGILRRENSGNTIYF	TGCGCCAGCAGCCAAGGCATCCTAAGGAGGGAGAATTCTGGAAACACCATATATTTT
TRBJ1-1	-	-	TRBV14	CASSPAGTAMGTEAFF	TGTGCCAGCAGCCCCGCCGGGACCGCCATGGGGACTGAAGCTTTCTTT
TRBJ1-6	-	-	TRBV25-1	CASSVRRENSPLHF	TGTGCCAGCAGTGTCCGGCGGGAAAATTCACCCCTCCACTTT
TRBJ2-1	TRBD2	-	TRBV2	CASRPGLASEQFF	TGTGCCAGCAGGCCGGGACTAGCGTCTGAGCAGTTCTTC
TRBJ2-7	TRBD1	once	TRBV30	CAWTRRDRGYEQYF	TGTGCCTGGACCCGCCGGGACAGGGGATACGAGCAGTACTTC
TRBJ2-7	TRBD1	-	TRBV29-1	CSAGTAAPYEQYF	TGCAGCGCCGGGACAGCGGCCCCCTACGAGCAGTACTTC
TRBJ1-3	-	-	TRBV5-6	CASSPKGPGNTIYF	TGTGCCAGCAGCCCCAAGGGGCCTGGAAACACCATATATTTT
TRBJ2-1	TRBD2	-	TRBV14	CASSQDPASGALQFF	TGTGCCAGCAGCCAAGATCCGGCTAGCGGGGCCCTCCAGTTCTTC
TRBJ2-7	TRBD1	-	TRBV4-1	CASSQWRDRYEQYF	TGCGCCAGCAGCCAATGGCGGGACAGGTACGAGCAGTACTTC
TRBJ1-3	-	-	TRBV4-1	CASSQVPVIAVAGNTIYF	TGCGCCAGCAGCCAAGTCCCAGTAATAGCCGTCGCGGGAAACACCATATATTTT
TRBJ2-6	-	once	TRBV9	CASRDGRGSSGANVLTF	TGTGCCAGCAGGGACGGCAGGGGAAGCTCTGGGGCCAACGTCCTGACTTTC
TRBJ1-1	-	-	TRBV19	CASKSTVAVNTEAFF	TGTGCCAGTAAGAGTACAGTGGCAGTAAACACTGAAGCTTTCTTT
TRBJ1-1	-	-	TRBV19	CASTEGWSTEAFF	TGTGCCAGTACCGAAGGTTGGTCCACTGAAGCTTTCTTT
TRBJ1-1	TRBD1	-	TRBV10-3	CAATGTGNTEAFF	TGTGCCGCCACCGGGACAGGGAACACTGAAGCTTTCTTT
TRBJ2-1	-	-	TRBV7-2	CASSPAQGPTYNEQFF	TGTGCCAGCAGCCCAGCCCAGGGACCTACCTACAATGAGCAGTTCTTC
TRBJ1-1	-	-	TRBV6-5	CASSVALNTEAFF	TGTGCCAGCAGTGTGGCCCTGAACACTGAAGCTTTCTTT
TRBJ2-2	TRBD2	-	TRBV30	CAWAGTSGGARTGELFF	TGTGCCTGGGCCGGGACTAGCGGGGGGGCCCGAACCGGGGAGCTGTTTTTT
TRBJ1-4	-	-	TRBV7-2	CASSVGVRGNEKLFF	TGTGCCAGCAGCGTAGGCGTGAGGGGTAATGAAAAACTGTTTTTT
TRBJ2-1	TRBD2	-	TRBV6-1	CASKWTSGFSEQFF	TGTGCCAGCAAATGGACTAGCGGGTTCAGTGAGCAGTTCTTC
TRBJ1-4	-	-	TRBV5-8	CASSPEGVGSEKLFF	TGTGCCAGCAGCCCAGAAGGAGTAGGGTCTGAAAAACTGTTTTTT
TRBJ1-2	TRBD1	-	TRBV10-3	CAISGDSSNYGYTF	TGTGCCATCAGTGGGGACAGTTCTAACTATGGCTACACCTTC
TRBJ1-4	TRBD1	-	TRBV2	CASKGGQGRIGGEKLFF	TGTGCCAGCAAAGGGGGCCAGGGGCGCATAGGGGGAGAAAAACTGTTTTTT
TRBJ1-3	-	-	TRBV5-4	CASSLDRLSSGNTIYF	TGTGCCAGCAGCTTGGACAGGTTGAGCTCTGGAAACACCATATATTTT
TRBJ2-7	TRBD2	-	TRBV7-8	CASSLSLLAGFYEQYF	TGTGCCAGCAGCTTATCCCTACTAGCGGGATTTTACGAGCAGTACTTC
TRBJ1-1	TRBD1	-	TRBV4-1	CASSPLPGQGAPEAFF	TGCGCCAGCAGCCCCCTCCCGGGACAGGGGGCACCTGAAGCTTTCTTT
TRBJ1-4	-	-	TRBV4-3	CASSPNTGGFGEKLFF	TGCGCCAGCAGCCCCAACACGGGAGGGTTTGGGGAAAAACTGTTTTTT
TRBJ2-7	-	once	TRBV27	CARSKRDMSSYEQYF	TGTGCCAGATCAAAACGGGACATGAGCTCCTACGAGCAGTACTTC
TRBJ2-3	TRBD2	-	TRBV2	CASSEGLAGGLDTQYF	TGTGCCAGCAGTGAAGGTTTAGCGGGGGGGCTAGATACGCAGTATTTT
TRBJ2-2	-	-	TRBV5-6	CASSLLGRVEGRTGELFF	TGTGCCAGCAGCTTATTAGGCAGGGTCGAGGGGAGGACCGGGGAGCTGTTTTTT
TRBJ2-6	-	-	TRBV18	CASSTQRVGSGANVLTF	TGTGCCAGCTCAACCCAACGAGTAGGGTCCGGGGCCAACGTCCTGACTTTC